The 30 T cell receptor beta chains listed next were all sequenced from one sample in a study of memory CD4+ T cells and cytomegalovirus serostatus. Single viable CD3+CD4+CD8-CD45RO+ cells were sorted as the memory CD4+ T cells. Sequencing was performed with immunoSEQ multiplex PCR; in TCRdb, only in-frame clones are kept and a portion is missing. The sample lists 30,000 to 40,000 clones; nearly 80% were seen once. The sequenced sample was memory CD4+ T cells from blood. These receptors came from an adult in good health and CMV-seronegative.

The V call is TRBV5-1, the J call TRBJ1-2; D gene ambiguous. V was clipped by 0 bases and J by 3 bases, with 6 bases between them. The CDR3 loop spans 13 amino acids. Germline CDR1 is SGHRS and CDR2 is YFSETQ. CDR3 sequence reads: CASSLDPDYGYTF. The DNA for the CDR3 is TGCGCCAGCAGCTTGGATCCGGACTATGGCTACACCTTC.

V and J are TRBV16 and TRBJ1-2; no clear D gene. The germline CDR1 and CDR2 sequences are KGHSY and FQNENV. Trimming took 1 base from V and 1 from J, leaving 4 bases between them. The CDR3 loop spans 13 amino acids. The CDR3 coding sequence is TGTGCCAGCAGCCAATACGGTAACTATGGCTACACCTTC. It encodes CASSQYGNYGYTF. The variable domain in full, with the rest retrieved from reference TRBV16 and TRBJ1-2, is GEEVAQTPKHLVRGEGQKAKLYCAPIKGHSYVFWYQQVLKNEFKFLISFQNENVFDETGMPKERFSAKCLPNSPCSLEIQATKLEDSAVYFCASSQYGNYGYTFGSGTRLTVV.

The CDR3 DNA reads as TGTGCCAGCAGCTTAACGGGCGGGGAAGAGACCCAGTACTTC. Translated, it gives CASSLTGGEETQYF. The chain uses TRBV7-3 and TRBJ2-5; maybe TRBD2 (6 bases). Trimming took off 0 bases at V and 3 bases at J, with 8 bases between the two ends. Germline V gene sequence: CDR1 SGHTA, CDR2 FQGTGA. CDR3 length equals 14 residues.

V is TRBV6-6 and J is TRBJ1-3; D remains ambiguous. Deletions cut 0 bases from V and 1 base from J, with 7 bases between. CDR3 size: 15 residues. CDR1 and CDR2 from the germline V gene are MNHNY and SVGAGI (reference sequence). This CDR3 is CASSYSRGSGNTIYF. The CDR3 nucleotides are TGTGCCAGCAGTTACTCGCGCGGATCTGGAAACACCATATATTTT.

The chain recombines TRBV19 with TRBJ1-5; no definite D call. Germline CDR1 reads LNHDA; CDR2 reads SQIVND (reference sequence). There are 13 residues in the CDR3. The V gene lost 0 bases and the J gene lost 5 bases, with 5 bases spanning the gap. The CDR3 DNA reads TGTGCCAGTAGTATAGAGATATATCAGCCCCAGCATTTT. Its protein product is CASSIEIYQPQHF.

The V and J genes are TRBV20-1 and TRBJ1-4, with a weak D call TRBD1 (5 bases). The CDR3 has 11 residues. The V and J ends lost 4 bases and 9 bases respectively, with 9 bases between them. Germline V gene data show CDR1 as DFQATT and CDR2 as SNEGSKA (reference sequence). CDR3 nucleotides: TGCAGTGCTAAGCCAGGGAAAAAACTGTTTTTT. Translation: CSAKPGKKLFF.

The rearrangement joins TRBV7-2 to TRBJ1-2, with D tentatively TRBD1 (5 bases). The CDR3 is 15 amino acids. Trimming took 4 bases from V and 0 from J, leaving 12 bases between them. Germline V gives CDR1 SGHTA, CDR2 FQGNSA. DNA for the CDR3: TGTGCCAGCAGCTCCTGGGGGAGCCCTAACTATGGCTACACCTTC. This translates into CASSSWGSPNYGYTF.

DNA for the CDR3: TGTGCCTGGAGTTTAGAAAGGGACACCGTATTGTTTTTT. Its translation: CAWSLERDTVLFF. This chain joins TRBV30 and TRBJ1-4; tentative D call: TRBD1 (6 bases). Trimming removed 2 bases at V and 15 bases at J, with 19 bases between. The CDR3 has 13 amino acids. In germline, CDR1 is GTSNPN, CDR2 SVGIG (reference sequence).

In its sample, this clone was seen once. V and J are TRBV6-5 and TRBJ1-1, with 8 bases lining up with TRBD1. J gave up 8 bases and V 6 bases, and 8 bases lay outside the gene matches. This CDR3 has 13 residues. Germline CDR1 MNHEY, CDR2 SVGAGI. The CDR3 loop reads CASSEDGTGEAFF. The DNA of the CDR3 is TGTGCCAGCAGCGAGGACGGGACAGGAGAAGCTTTCTTT.

V and J are TRBV4-1 and TRBJ1-5; D unclear. Looked up from germline, CDR1 is MGHRA and CDR2 is YSYEKL. This CDR3 is 12 amino acids long. Trimming took 5 bases from V and 4 from J, leaving 6 bases between them. CDR3 sequence: CASSNGNQPQHF. CDR3 coding DNA: TGCGCCAGCAGCAACGGGAATCAGCCCCAGCATTTT.

The chain couples TRBV11-3 to TRBJ2-5; maybe TRBD2 (6 bases). The germline V and J ends were trimmed by 2 bases and 5 bases, with 15 bases remaining between them. Germline V gene data show CDR1 as SGHNT and CDR2 as YENEEA. There are 15 residues in the CDR3. CDR3 in amino acids: CASSLRSGGVETQYF. CDR3 nucleotide sequence: TGTGCCAGCAGCTTACGTTCGGGCGGGGTTGAGACCCAGTACTTC. Complete variable domain (other parts from reference TRBV11-3 and TRBJ2-5): EAGVVQSPRYKIIEKKQPVAFWCNPISGHNTLYWYLQNLGQGPELLIRYENEEAVDDSQLPKDRFSAERLKGVDSTLKIQPAELGDSAVYLCASSLRSGGVETQYFGPGTRLLVL.

This chain connects TRBV5-4 to TRBJ2-7; TRBD1 aligns across 7 bases. V lost 0 bases and J lost 7; bases outside the gene matches: 7. Germline CDR1 is SGHNT and CDR2 is YYREEE (reference sequence). CDR3 length: 14 residues. CDR3 region: CASSLGEGGREQYF. The CDR3 DNA reads TGTGCCAGCAGCTTGGGGGAAGGGGGCAGGGAGCAGTACTTC.

The chain recombines TRBV4-2 with TRBJ2-5; TRBD1 matches at 7 bases. Germline assignment: CDR1 LGHNA and CDR2 YNFKEQ. This CDR3 spans 15 amino acids. V trimming: 4 bases; J trimming: 4 bases; junction bases outside the gene matches: 9. The CDR3, as DNA: TGTGCCAGCAGCCCGGGACAGCCATTATTAGAGACCCAGTACTTC. It translates to CASSPGQPLLETQYF.

The rearrangement uses TRBV5-1 and TRBJ1-2; the match to TRBD1 covers 8 bases. In germline, CDR1 is SGHRS, CDR2 YFSETQ. With 5 bases clipped from V and 10 bases from J, the junction kept 7 bases outside the gene matches. The CDR3 is 12 residues long. CDR3 DNA: TGCGCCAGCAGAGGGACAGGACGAAACTACACCTTC. Amino acid sequence: CASRGTGRNYTF. The full variable domain, its missing parts supplied by reference TRBV5-1 and TRBJ1-2, is KAGVTQTPRYLIKTRGQQVTLSCSPISGHRSVSWYQQTPGQGLQFLFEYFSETQRNKGNFPGRFSGRQFSNSRSEMNVSTLELGDSALYLCASRGTGRNYTFGSGTRLTVV.

The chain employs TRBV5-6 and TRBJ2-7, with D uncertain. The CDR3 runs 11 residues. V was trimmed by 2 bases and J by 5 bases, leaving 5 bases between them. Germline V CDR1 and CDR2: SGHDT, YYEEEE. CDR3 sequence (DNA): TGTGCCAGCAGCTTTGCTAACGAGCAGTACTTC. This sequence encodes CASSFANEQYF.

The rearrangement links TRBV5-1 to TRBJ1-1; 7 positions agree with TRBD1. The CDR3 consists of 17 residues. J was trimmed by 4 bases and V by 0 bases; bases with no gene match: 12. The V gene's germline CDR1 is SGHRS and CDR2 YFSETQ. The DNA of the CDR3 is TGCGCCAGCAGCTTGGGTCCACGGACAGGTGGAAGCACTGAAGCTTTCTTT. It codes for CASSLGPRTGGSTEAFF.

The gene calls are TRBV18 and TRBJ2-1, with D tentatively TRBD1 (6 bases). Trimming removed 2 bases at V and 0 bases at J, with 8 bases between. Germline V gene lookup returns CDR1 KGHSH and CDR2 LQKENI. The CDR3 is made up of 15 amino acids. DNA for the CDR3: TGTGCCAGCTCACCAAGAGGGGGCTCCTACAATGAGCAGTTCTTC. It translates to CASSPRGGSYNEQFF.

This rearrangement joins TRBV7-7 to TRBJ1-1, with D maybe TRBD1 (5 bases). With 5 bases removed from V and 1 base from J, the gap between germline ends came to 8 bases. In germline, CDR1 is SSHAT, CDR2 FNYEAQ (reference sequence). The CDR3 contains 13 residues. As DNA, the CDR3 is TGTGCCAGCAGCCTTGGACAGAACACTGAAGCTTTCTTT. It specifies CASSLGQNTEAFF.

This chain uses TRBV7-2 with TRBJ2-5, with D possibly TRBD1 on 6 matching bases. There are 15 residues in the CDR3. The germline gives CDR1 SGHTA, CDR2 FQGNSA. Trimming took 8 bases from V and 5 from J, leaving 21 bases between them. CDR3: CASAVQGTQEETQYF. CDR3 nucleotides: TGTGCCAGCGCTGTACAGGGTACCCAAGAGGAGACCCAGTACTTC.

The chain couples TRBV27 to TRBJ1-2, with D possibly being TRBD1 (6 bases). CDR3 length equals 13 residues. Germline lookup yields CDR1 MNHEY and CDR2 SMNVEV (reference sequence). The V and J ends lost 5 bases and 8 bases respectively, with 15 bases between them. The CDR3, as DNA: TGTGCCAGCAGTAACGGGGGGCTAAGAGGCTACACCTTC. Its translation is CASSNGGLRGYTF.

V is TRBV5-1 and J is TRBJ1-4; possibly TRBD1 for D (6 bases). This CDR3 has 15 residues. Trimming pared 3 bases from V and 5 bases from J, leaving 14 bases between. Germline loops: CDR1 SGHRS, CDR2 YFSETQ. The CDR3 loop is CASSSGGPGNEKLFF. CDR3 nucleotides: TGCGCCAGCAGCTCGGGGGGGCCAGGCAATGAAAAACTGTTTTTT.

The chain has TRBV29-1 and TRBJ2-3; either TRBD1 or TRBD2 may supply D (5 bases each). The CDR3 is 13 amino acids. Germline values: CDR1 SQVTM, CDR2 ANQGSEA. Between the trimmed V and J ends, which lost 8 bases and 7 bases, there was a span of 19 bases. The CDR3 here is CSTRQNVGNTQYF. The CDR3 DNA follows: TGCAGCACGAGACAGAACGTCGGGAATACGCAGTATTTT.

The chain uses TRBV21-1 and TRBJ2-7; TRBD2, the table's D call, was not compared with the DNA. TRBV21-1 is a recognized pseudogene. The CDR3 is 16 residues long. CDR3 region: CASSKVGVRDSYEQYF. The CDR3 DNA follows: TGTGCCAGCAGCAAAGTTGGTGTGAGGGACTCCTACGAGCAGTACTTC.

This chain connects TRBV7-6 to TRBJ2-2, with 14 nucleotides matching TRBD2. Germline CDR1 reads SGHVS; CDR2 reads FNYEAQ. The V segment lost 4 bases and the J segment 5 bases; nucleotides outside the gene matches: 15. The CDR3 consists of 20 residues. In nucleotides, the CDR3 is TGTGCCAGCAGCTCCTTATCCGGACTAGCGGGGGGCTTGCGGACCGGGGAGCTGTTTTTT. Translation: CASSSLSGLAGGLRTGELFF.

The chain joins TRBV6-6 to TRBJ1-1, with TRBD1 matching 8 bases. CDR1 and CDR2 from the germline V gene are MNHNY and SVGAGI (reference sequence). The CDR3 loop spans 14 amino acids. V shed 3 bases and J 3 bases; nucleotides not matched to a gene: 3. The CDR3 loop is CASSYNRGDTEAFF. CDR3 nucleotide sequence: TGTGCCAGCAGTTATAACAGGGGGGACACTGAAGCTTTCTTT.

This clone occurred a few times. This chain connects TRBV6-1 to TRBJ1-5; D is possibly TRBD1 (6 bases). V lost 0 bases, J lost 4 bases, and 10 bases lay in between. The CDR3 consists of 15 residues. CDR1 and CDR2 from the germline V gene are MNHNS and SASEGT. This CDR3 reads CASSEAGAPNQPQHF. CDR3 coding DNA: TGTGCCAGCAGTGAAGCGGGGGCTCCGAATCAGCCCCAGCATTTT.

This clone was seen only a few times. The chain carries TRBV5-1 and TRBJ1-2; D gene ambiguous. Per the germline V gene, CDR1 is SGHRS and CDR2 is YFSETQ. CDR3 size: 14 residues. Between the trimmed V and J ends, which lost 4 bases and 0 bases, there was a span of 10 bases. The CDR3 reads CASSVDGANYGYTF. The CDR3 DNA sequence: TGCGCCAGCAGCGTGGACGGTGCTAACTATGGCTACACCTTC.

This clone has just one count. The rearrangement links TRBV5-1 to TRBJ2-5, with D tentatively TRBD1 or TRBD2 (5 bases each). Germline values: CDR1 SGHRS, CDR2 YFSETQ. This CDR3 is built from 13 residues. V was pared by 1 base and J by 4 bases, with 8 bases between. The CDR3 DNA sequence: TGCGCCAGCAGCTTGTATGGGGGAGAGACCCAGTACTTC. It encodes CASSLYGGETQYF.

V usage is TRBV5-1 and J usage is TRBJ1-1, with 7 bases that match TRBD1. The CDR3 extends over 16 amino acids. V gave up 4 bases and J gave up 0 bases; unmatched junction bases: 9. CDR1 and CDR2 (germline): SGHRS, YFSETQ. In DNA form, the CDR3 reads TGCGCCAGCAGCCCCAGGGACAGCTACATGAACACTGAAGCTTTCTTT. Protein: CASSPRDSYMNTEAFF.

The chain is built from TRBV19 and TRBJ1-3; possibly TRBD1 for D (5 bases). Germline assignment: CDR1 LNHDA and CDR2 SQIVND (reference sequence). This CDR3 is 16 amino acids long. Trimming removed 3 bases from V and 0 bases from J, with 12 bases in between. This CDR3 reads CASSIPTVSSGNTIYF. The DNA for the CDR3 is TGTGCCAGTAGTATCCCGACAGTCAGCTCTGGAAACACCATATATTTT.